This passage covers 15 T cell receptor beta chains from one sample sequenced in a study of immune evolution from preneoplasia to lung adenocarcinoma. TCRdb keeps only in-frame clones here, not all; method: immunoSEQ multiplex PCR. The data show about 6,100 clones, with around 80% seen just once and 5% to 7.5% held by the top ten. The sample comprised FFPE adjacent normal lung tissue. Receptors originate from a donor of 70 years or more with lung adenocarcinoma.

V is TRBV11-3 and J is TRBJ2-7; 9 nucleotides align to TRBD1. The CDR3 sequence is 15 residues long. Unmatched junction bases numbered 7, after V lost 5 bases and J lost 2 bases. CDR1 is SGHNT and CDR2 is YENEEA in the germline V gene. DNA of the CDR3: TGTGCCAGCAGCGAAGGACAGGGGAACACCTACGAGCAGTACTTC. Translation gives CASSEGQGNTYEQYF.

This rearrangement joins TRBV6-5 to TRBJ1-1; D is perhaps TRBD1 (5 bases). The ends were cut back, 5 bases at V and 12 bases at J, with 16 bases in the middle. From germline, CDR1 is MNHEY and CDR2 SVGAGI. CDR3 size: 12 residues. In DNA form, the CDR3 reads TGTGCCAGCAGTAGAGGGCGGGGCGCGACTTTCTTT. It specifies CASSRGRGATFF.

This clone has a handful of counts. This chain joins TRBV6-5 and TRBJ1-3; D gene uncertain. The CDR3 is 14 residues long. CDR1 is MNHEY and CDR2 is SVGAGI in the germline V gene. V was clipped by 6 bases and J by 5 bases, with 14 bases between them. CDR3 nucleotides: TGTGCCAGCAGGCCCGACAAAACCCGAAACACCATATATTTT. This codes for CASRPDKTRNTIYF.

The genes are TRBV30 and TRBJ2-3; D assignment may be TRBD1 or TRBD2 (6 bases each). Germline V CDR1 and CDR2: GTSNPN, SVGIG (reference sequence). The CDR3 has 14 residues. The V end lost 6 bases, the J end lost 5 bases, and 18 bases lay between the germline ends. CDR3 sequence reads: CACPQSRGGDTQYF. The DNA for the CDR3 is TGTGCCTGCCCCCAGAGCAGGGGAGGAGATACGCAGTATTTT.

Note on this clone: The junction departs from germline at one end; a sequencing error may be responsible. The CDR3 bases are TGCGCCAACAGCCAAGGACAGTACGAGCAGTACTTC. Amino acid sequence: CANSQGQYEQYF. The genes are TRBV4-1 and TRBJ2-7; D perhaps matches TRBD1 (6 bases). The CDR3 spans 12 residues. In germline, CDR1 is MGHRA, CDR2 YSYEKL.

V usage is TRBV7-2 and J usage is TRBJ2-7; D might be TRBD1 or TRBD2, each matching 5 bases. This CDR3 has 16 residues. Trimming pared 1 base from V and 2 bases from J, leaving 15 bases between. CDR1 and CDR2 (germline): SGHTA, FQGNSA. CDR3 region: CASSLGGGGYAYEQYF. The CDR3, as DNA: TGTGCCAGCAGCTTAGGCGGTGGGGGATATGCCTACGAGCAGTACTTC.

The V call is TRBV30, the J call TRBJ1-5; 9 nucleotides align to TRBD1. In germline, CDR1 is GTSNPN, CDR2 SVGIG (reference sequence). The CDR3 covers 17 residues. J gave up 3 bases and V 2 bases, and 11 bases lay outside the gene matches. CDR3 sequence: CAWSTRTGENDNQPQHF. CDR3 sequence (DNA): TGTGCCTGGAGTACGCGGACAGGGGAAAATGACAATCAGCCCCAGCATTTT. Supplemented by reference TRBV30 and TRBJ1-5, the full variable domain reads SQTIHQWPATLVQPVGSPLSLECTVEGTSNPNLYWYRQAAGRGLQLLFYSVGIGQISSEVPQNLSASRPQDRQFILSSKKLLLSDSGFYLCAWSTRTGENDNQPQHFGDGTRLSIL.

The chain recombines TRBV29-1 with TRBJ1-1; 10 nucleotides match TRBD1. V was clipped by 3 bases and J by 6 bases; unmatched bases: 4. Looked up from germline, CDR1 is SQVTM and CDR2 is ANQGSEA. The CDR3 runs to 13 residues. CDR3 in DNA: TGCAGCGTTGAGAGGGACAGGGGCTCTGAAGCTTTCTTT. Translating gives CSVERDRGSEAFF.

The chain is built from TRBV5-1 and TRBJ2-3; D may match TRBD1 or TRBD2 (5 bases each). V was cut by 3 bases and J by 0 bases, with 5 bases left in between. CDR1 and CDR2 (germline): SGHRS, YFSETQ. This CDR3 region has 13 residues. The DNA of the CDR3 is TGCGCCAGCAGCTGGGACAGCACAGATACGCAGTATTTT. It yields the protein CASSWDSTDTQYF.

The chain joins TRBV30 to TRBJ1-2; no reliable D call. The CDR3 totals 11 residues. V gave up 2 bases and J gave up 2 bases, with 3 bases separating them. CDR1 and CDR2 from the germline V gene are GTSNPN and SVGIG (reference sequence). The CDR3 DNA is TGTGCCTGGAGTTTGAACTATGGCTACACCTTC. It codes for CAWSLNYGYTF. The complete variable domain, with remaining parts taken from reference TRBV30 and TRBJ1-2, reads SQTIHQWPATLVQPVGSPLSLECTVEGTSNPNLYWYRQAAGRGLQLLFYSVGIGQISSEVPQNLSASRPQDRQFILSSKKLLLSDSGFYLCAWSLNYGYTFGSGTRLTVV.

A few counts support this clone. The V call is TRBV11-3, the J call TRBJ2-5; 7 bases fit TRBD1. CDR3 length: 16 residues. The V and J ends lost 5 bases and 4 bases, in that order; junction bases with no gene match: 13. The germline CDR1 and CDR2 sequences are SGHNT and YENEEA. Written as DNA, the CDR3 is TGTGCCAGCAGCCGTCAATCCGAGACAGGGAGAGAGACCCAGTACTTC. Its translation: CASSRQSETGRETQYF.

The chain links TRBV11-2 to TRBJ2-7; D remains ambiguous. Germline V gives CDR1 SGHAT, CDR2 FQNNGV. This CDR3 is built from 14 residues. Deletions cut 1 base from V and 3 bases from J, with 10 bases between. The CDR3 DNA is TGTGCCAGCAGCTTAGGTCCCAGATTCTACGAGCAGTACTTC. Protein: CASSLGPRFYEQYF.

V gene TRBV5-1 combines with J gene TRBJ2-5; 7 nucleotides match TRBD2. Germline V gene data show CDR1 as SGHRS and CDR2 as YFSETQ. CDR3 length equals 17 residues. Trimming cost V 0 bases and J 2 bases; bases outside gene matches: 10. The DNA of the CDR3 is TGCGCCAGCAGCTTGGACCCCGGGACTAACCTTCAAGAGACCCAGTACTTC. Amino acids: CASSLDPGTNLQETQYF.

The chain carries TRBV4-2 and TRBJ2-7; 7 bases map to TRBD1. The V and J ends lost 1 base and 11 bases, in that order; junction bases with no gene match: 5. CDR3 length equals 12 residues. CDR1 LGHNA and CDR2 YNFKEQ come from the germline V gene. The CDR3 DNA is TGTGCCAGCAGCCAAGGGGACAGCCCCAAGTACTTC. Protein: CASSQGDSPKYF.

This chain uses TRBV18 with TRBJ2-3; D is uncertain. The V gene's germline CDR1 is KGHSH and CDR2 LQKENI. CDR3 length: 14 amino acids. V was clipped by 3 bases and J by 0 bases, with 7 bases between them. The CDR3 sequence is CASSPGPSTDTQYF. In DNA, the CDR3 is TGTGCCAGCTCACCGGGCCCTAGCACAGATACGCAGTATTTT.